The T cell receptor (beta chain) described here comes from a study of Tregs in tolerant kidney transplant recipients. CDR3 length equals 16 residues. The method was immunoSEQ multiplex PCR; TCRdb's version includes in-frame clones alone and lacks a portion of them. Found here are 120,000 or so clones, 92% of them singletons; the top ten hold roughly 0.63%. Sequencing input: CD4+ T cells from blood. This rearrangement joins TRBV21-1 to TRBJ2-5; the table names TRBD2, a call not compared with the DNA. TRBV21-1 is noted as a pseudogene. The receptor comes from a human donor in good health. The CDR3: CASSKELAGGLETQYF. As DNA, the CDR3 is TGTGCCAGCAGCAAAGAACTAGCGGGGGGACTTGAGACCCAGTACTTC.